Below are 18 T cell receptor beta chains sequenced from a single sample in a study of tissue T cells after allogeneic stem cell transplantation. Produced via immunoSEQ multiplex PCR; TCRdb's table is partial and in-frame only. The sample shows about 5,800 clones, around 52% of them seen only once. The sample's time point: mouse harvest day 7 after allogeneic transplant. Tail vein injection delivered 10^7 T-cell-depleted bone marrow cells and 10^6 splenic CD5+ T cells. Sequencing was done on a sample of gut tissue. These TCRs come from a female BALB/c mouse given C57BL/6 T cells with graft-versus-host disease after an allogeneic hematopoietic cell transplant.

This clone was seen only once. The gene symbols are mouse symbols. The CDR3 is cut off 1 residue early in the read; its end comes from the germline J gene. The V and J genes are TRBV20 and TRBJ2-7; D may correspond to TRBD1 or TRBD2 (5 bases each). The CDR3 loop spans 14 amino acids. The V end lost 0 bases, the J end lost 0 bases, and 9 bases lay between the germline ends. Germline V lookup: CDR1 GFQATS, CDR2 STVNSAI. CDR3 DNA, as far as it was read: TGTGGTGCTAGGGATCGGGGGAGCTCCTATGAACAGTAC. This translates into CGARDRGSSYEQY. The entire CDR3 sequence reads CGARDRGSSYEQYF.

In regard to this clone: Germline and genes: mouse. The read ends 1 residue before the CDR3 terminus; that terminus is restored from the germline J gene. The V gene is TRBV26, the J gene TRBJ2-2; TRBD2 might be the D (6 bases). CDR1 is KGHPV and CDR2 is FQNQEV in the germline V gene (reference sequence). V was pared by 4 bases and J by 0 bases, with 12 bases between. The CDR3 has 16 residues. The CDR3 loop reads CASSRMTGSNTGQLYF. CDR3 bases read: TGTGCCAGCAGTCGCATGACTGGTTCAAACACCGGGCAGCTCTAC.

Comment on this clone: The listed genes are named as in mouse. The read is 1 residue too short to cover the CDR3 end, so that end is filled in from the germline J gene. This chain joins TRBV16 and TRBJ1-4; 8 bases are a match to TRBD1. Germline loops: CDR1 SGHSA, CDR2 FRNQAP. The V segment lost 4 bases and the J segment 3 bases; nucleotides outside the gene matches: 1. CDR3 size: 14 residues. The CDR3 bases that were read are TGTGCAAGCAGCTGGACAGGGCCCAACGAAAGATTATTT. Translation: CASSWTGPNERLF. The complete CDR3 protein is CASSWTGPNERLFF.

Details on this clone: Mouse germline and gene names are used. The CDR3 region is CASSPGHSQNTLYF. The sequenced part of the CDR3 DNA is TGTGCCAGCAGTCCCGGACACAGTCAAAACACCTTGTAC. The rearrangement links TRBV26 to TRBJ2-4; D is perhaps TRBD1 (5 bases). The read falls 1 residue short of the CDR3 end, and the missing part is taken from the germline J gene. Trimming left V 4 bases short and J 0 bases short, with 8 bases between. The CDR3 is 14 amino acids. The germline V gene encodes CDR1 KGHPV and CDR2 FQNQEV (reference sequence).

Concerning this clone: Gene and germline names: mouse. Coverage ceases 1 residue before the CDR3 finishes, and the germline J gene fills in the end. The chain carries TRBV12-2 and TRBJ2-5; 10 bases match TRBD1. The CDR3 covers 18 residues. V was clipped by 0 bases and J by 0 bases; unmatched bases: 8. Germline CDR1 reads SGHLS; CDR2 reads HYDKME. Partial CDR3 DNA: TGTGCCAGCTCTCTCGGGACAGGGGCGATGGTTAACCAAGACACCCAGTAC. Translated: CASSLGTGAMVNQDTQY. The entire CDR3 sequence reads CASSLGTGAMVNQDTQYF.

Note on this clone: Genes and germline are mouse. The missing CDR3 end, 1 residue past where the read stops, is filled in from the germline J gene. The gene calls are TRBV26 and TRBJ1-2, with unresolved D. The germline V gene has CDR1 KGHPV and CDR2 FQNQEV (reference sequence). The CDR3 totals 11 residues. V lost 4 bases, J lost 2 bases, and 2 bases lay in between. CDR3 DNA (partial): TGTGCCAGCAGTCGGAACTCCGACTACACC. As protein: CASSRNSDYT. The entire CDR3 is CASSRNSDYTF. Filled out from reference TRBV26 and TRBJ1-2, the complete variable domain reads NSKVIQTPRYLVKGQGQKAKMRCIPEKGHPVVFWYQQNKNNEFKFLINFQNQEVLQQIDMTEKRFSAECPSNSPCSLEIQSSEAGDSALYLCASSRNSDYTFGSGTRLLVI.

Turning to this clone: All gene names here are mouse names. The observed sequence ends 1 residue before the CDR3 terminus, with the missing tail filled in from the germline J gene. V usage is TRBV12-2 and J usage is TRBJ1-1; D is ambiguous. CDR1 SGHLS and CDR2 HYDKME come from the germline V gene. The V end was cut by 0 bases, the J end by 1 base, with 8 bases between. The length of the CDR3 is 14 residues. The chain's CDR3 is CASSLETRNTEVFF. The sequenced CDR3 bases are TGTGCCAGCTCTCTCGAGACACGAAACACAGAAGTCTTC.

On this clone: The gene symbols are mouse symbols. Read data end 1 residue before the CDR3 end; the end is taken from the germline J gene. This sequence joins TRBV26 and TRBJ2-7, with 11 bases identical to TRBD1. V lost 4 bases, J lost 4 bases, and 0 bases stayed unmatched. Germline values: CDR1 KGHPV, CDR2 FQNQEV (reference sequence). This CDR3 has 13 amino acids. The CDR3 reads CASSRDRGYEQYF. CDR3 bases read: TGTGCCAGCAGTCGGGACAGGGGGTATGAACAGTAC.

Regarding this clone: Gene names and germline match the mouse. The read falls 1 residue short of the CDR3 end, and the missing part is taken from the germline J gene. J is TRBJ1-4 and V is TRBV21; 11 bases fit TRBD1. TRBV21 is an ORF, and what it does is uncertain. The trim removed 2 bases at V and 7 bases at J, leaving 3 bases unmatched. CDR3 length: 15 residues. The part of the CDR3 DNA that was read is TGTGCTAGCAGTCAAAGGACAGGGGGCGGCGAAAGATTATTT. Protein: CASSQRTGGGERLF. The whole CDR3 reads CASSQRTGGGERLFF.

Comments on this clone: Germline and genes: mouse. The sequence runs out 1 residue before the end of the CDR3; the remainder is reconstructed from the germline J gene. V gene TRBV20 combines with J gene TRBJ2-4; 9 nucleotides line up with TRBD1. Germline V CDR1 and CDR2: GFQATS, STVNSAI. The CDR3 has 12 residues. V lost 5 bases and J lost 6; bases outside the gene matches: 3. The DNA read from the CDR3 is TGTGGTGCTTCCGGGACAGGGAACACCTTGTAC. Its protein product is CGASGTGNTLY. The full CDR3 protein reads CGASGTGNTLYF.

This clone was seen a single time. Any gene name here is a mouse gene name. The read ends 1 residue shy of where the CDR3 ends; the end is completed using the germline J gene. The chain couples TRBV16 to TRBJ2-5; perhaps D is TRBD1 or TRBD2 (6 bases each). Germline V gene sequence: CDR1 SGHSA, CDR2 FRNQAP. The CDR3 consists of 13 residues. The V and J ends lost 0 bases and 8 bases respectively, with 9 bases between them. The sequenced CDR3 bases are TGTGCAAGCAGCTTAGACGGGGGCGGCACCCAGTAC. The encoded protein is CASSLDGGGTQY. The entire CDR3 reads CASSLDGGGTQYF.

As regards this clone: Gene names denote mouse genes. The read comes to an end 1 residue before the CDR3 does, leaving the germline J gene to fill in the end. This chain joins TRBV12-2 and TRBJ2-3; unclear D gene. V lost 6 bases and J 2 bases, leaving 11 bases between the germline ends. The V gene's germline CDR1 is SGHLS and CDR2 HYDKME. The CDR3 runs to 13 residues. CDR3 loop: CASSPGNAETLYF. The sequenced part of the CDR3 DNA is TGTGCCAGCAGCCCGGGGAATGCAGAAACGCTGTAT.

In regard to this clone: Genes and germline come from the mouse. The CDR3 region is CASSQEGLGGGGTGQLYF. The CDR3 DNA, read in part, is TGTGCCAGCAGCCAAGAAGGACTGGGGGGCGGGGGCACCGGGCAGCTCTAC. This rearrangement joins TRBV2 to TRBJ2-2; 11 bases map to TRBD2. The CDR3 goes on 1 residue after the read ends, and that part is filled in from the germline J gene. The CDR3 has 18 amino acids. CDR1 is LGHNA and CDR2 is YSYQKL in the germline V gene. Germline trimming cut 0 bases from V and 4 bases from J; bases unmatched to any gene: 7.

With respect to this clone: Gene names and germline refer to mouse. The observed sequence ends 1 residue before the CDR3 terminus, with the missing tail filled in from the germline J gene. V gene TRBV3 combines with J gene TRBJ1-1; possible D gene TRBD1, 6 bases. V lost 4 bases, J lost 1 base, and 10 bases lay in between. CDR3 length: 14 amino acids. CDR1 is SNHLY and CDR2 is FYNGKV in the germline V gene (reference sequence). The CDR3 loop reads CASSSLQGNTEVFF. Incomplete CDR3 DNA: TGTGCCAGCAGCTCCCTACAGGGAAACACAGAAGTCTTC.

To note about this clone: Gene names and germline match the mouse. The read falls 1 residue short of the CDR3 end, and the missing part is taken from the germline J gene. This chain uses TRBV5 with TRBJ1-3; no reliable D call. CDR3 length: 14 residues. The ends were cut back, 4 bases at V and 0 bases at J, with 7 bases in the middle. Per germline, CDR1 LGHNA and CDR2 YNLKQL (reference sequence). The DNA read from the CDR3 is TGTGCCAGCAGCCCCCAAAATTCTGGAAATACGCTCTAT. Its protein product is CASSPQNSGNTLY. The whole CDR3 reads CASSPQNSGNTLYF.

Note on this clone: Gene names are mouse gene names. The read ends 1 residue before the CDR3 terminus; that terminus is restored from the germline J gene. V gene TRBV12-1 combines with J gene TRBJ2-5; 13 bases map to TRBD2. The CDR3 consists of 16 residues. The ends lost 1 base at V and 2 bases at J; junction bases unmatched: 2. Germline V gene lookup returns CDR1 SGHSN and CDR2 HYEKVE. The sequenced CDR3 bases are TGTGCCAGCTCTCTGGACTGGGGGGGCGCCCAAGACACCCAGTAC. Its translation: CASSLDWGGAQDTQY. The CDR3, in full, reads CASSLDWGGAQDTQYF.

Regarding this clone: Gene names refer to mouse genes. The sequenced fragment ends 1 residue before the CDR3 boundary, so the rest is inferred from the germline J gene. The rearrangement uses TRBV26 and TRBJ2-1; 10 bases fit TRBD1. V dropped 3 bases and J dropped 4; count of bases not matched to a gene: 3. CDR1 and CDR2 (germline): KGHPV, FQNQEV (reference sequence). There are 15 residues in the CDR3. CDR3 DNA (partial): TGTGCCAGCAGTCTTCCGGGACAGGGGTATGCTGAGCAGTTC. Translated, it gives CASSLPGQGYAEQF. The entire CDR3 is CASSLPGQGYAEQFF.

This clone has just one count. The genes are named according to mouse. The read gets to within 1 residue of the CDR3 end, and the germline J gene fills in the rest. The chain has TRBV26 and TRBJ2-5, with 8 bases aligning to TRBD2. The CDR3 covers 15 residues. Germline V gene data show CDR1 as KGHPV and CDR2 as FQNQEV (reference sequence). Unmatched junction bases numbered 1, after V lost 2 bases and J lost 0 bases. The CDR3 here is CASSLDWGNQDTQYF. CDR3 DNA (partial): TGTGCCAGCAGTCTGGACTGGGGTAACCAAGACACCCAGTAC.